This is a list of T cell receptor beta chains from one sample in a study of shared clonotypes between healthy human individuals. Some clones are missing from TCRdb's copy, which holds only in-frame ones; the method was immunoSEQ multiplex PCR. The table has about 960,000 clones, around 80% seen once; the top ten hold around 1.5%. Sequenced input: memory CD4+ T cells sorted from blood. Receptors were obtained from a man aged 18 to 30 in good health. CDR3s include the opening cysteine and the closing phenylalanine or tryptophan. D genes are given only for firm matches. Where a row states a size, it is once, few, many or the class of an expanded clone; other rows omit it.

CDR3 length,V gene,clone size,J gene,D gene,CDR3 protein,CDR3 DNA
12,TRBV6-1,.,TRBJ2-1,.,CASSDQYNEQFF,TGTGCCAGCAGTGATCAGTACAATGAGCAGTTCTTC
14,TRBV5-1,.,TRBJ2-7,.,CASSLNAADREQYF,TGCGCCAGCAGCTTAAATGCGGCGGACCGCGAGCAGTACTTC
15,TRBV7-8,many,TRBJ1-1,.,CASSPWDKVNTEAFF,TGTGCCAGCAGCCCATGGGACAAAGTGAACACTGAAGCTTTCTTT
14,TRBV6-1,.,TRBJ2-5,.,CASSERRGPGTQYF,TGTGCCAGCAGTGAGCGGCGGGGCCCAGGTACCCAGTACTTC
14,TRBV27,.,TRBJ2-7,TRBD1,CASSAGTGGGEQYF,TGTGCCAGCAGCGCCGGGACAGGGGGGGGCGAGCAGTACTTC
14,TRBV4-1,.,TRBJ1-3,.,CASSQGALGNTIYF,TGCGCCAGCAGCCAGGGGGCGTTAGGAAACACCATATATTTT
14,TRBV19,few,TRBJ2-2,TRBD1,CASQGQGYTGELFF,TGTGCCAGCCAGGGACAGGGATACACCGGGGAGCTGTTTTTT
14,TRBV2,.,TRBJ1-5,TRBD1,CASAGTALNQPQHF,TGTGCCAGCGCTGGGACAGCCCTTAATCAGCCCCAGCATTTT
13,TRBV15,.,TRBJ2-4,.,CATSGKAKNIQYF,TGTGCCACCAGCGGTAAGGCCAAAAACATTCAGTACTTC
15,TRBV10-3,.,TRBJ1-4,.,CAISETLTTNEKLFF,TGTGCCATCAGTGAGACGCTGACAACTAATGAAAAACTGTTTTTT
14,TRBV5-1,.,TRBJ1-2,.,CASSFEPRSSGYTF,TGCGCCAGCAGCTTCGAGCCCCGGTCGAGTGGCTACACCTTC
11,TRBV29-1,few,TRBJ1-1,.,CSVVRGTEAFF,TGCAGCGTTGTTAGGGGCACTGAAGCTTTCTTT
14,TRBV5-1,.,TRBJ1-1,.,CASTQGGGGTEAFF,TGCGCCAGCACCCAGGGCGGAGGTGGCACTGAAGCTTTCTTT
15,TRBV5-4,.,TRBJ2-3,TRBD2,CASSSGGVSTDTQYF,TGTGCCAGCAGCTCCGGGGGGGTTAGCACAGATACGCAGTATTTT
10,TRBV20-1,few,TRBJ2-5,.,CSAGEAAQYF,TGCAGTGCCGGGGAAGCGGCTCAGTACTTC
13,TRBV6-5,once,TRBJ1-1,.,CASSYTNRAEAFF,TGTGCCAGCAGTTACACCAACAGGGCTGAAGCTTTCTTT
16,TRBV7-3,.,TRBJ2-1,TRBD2,CASSLTGTSGGNEQFF,TGTGCCAGCAGCTTAACCGGGACTAGCGGGGGGAATGAGCAGTTCTTC
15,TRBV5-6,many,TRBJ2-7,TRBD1,CASESTYTGGGEQYF,TGTGCCAGCGAAAGCACCTACACAGGGGGCGGCGAGCAGTACTTC
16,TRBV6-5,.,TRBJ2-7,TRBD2,CASSSLSSGLTYEQYF,TGTGCCAGCAGTTCCCTATCTAGCGGGCTTACCTACGAGCAGTACTTC
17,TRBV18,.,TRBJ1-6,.,CASSPNTPSSYNSPLHF,TGTGCCAGCTCACCAAATACACCGAGCTCCTATAATTCACCCCTCCACTTT
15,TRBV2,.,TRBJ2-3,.,CASRDRGRNTDTQYF,TGTGCCAGCAGGGATCGTGGGCGGAACACAGATACGCAGTATTTT
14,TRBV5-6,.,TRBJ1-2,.,CASSSLGTPLLYTF,TGTGCCAGCAGTTCCCTAGGGACACCTCTTCTCTACACCTTC
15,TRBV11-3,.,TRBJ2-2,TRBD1,CASSLVAGQGSELFF,TGTGCCAGCAGCTTAGTAGCGGGACAGGGGTCTGAGCTGTTTTTT
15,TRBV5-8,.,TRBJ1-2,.,CASSLLLGANYGYTF,TGTGCCAGCAGCTTGCTTTTAGGGGCTAACTATGGCTACACCTTC
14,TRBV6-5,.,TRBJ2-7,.,CASVRGRNSYEQYF,TGTGCCAGCGTTCGGGGGCGCAATAGCTACGAGCAGTACTTC
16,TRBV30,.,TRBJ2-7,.,CAWSVGGSSISYEQYF,TGTGCCTGGAGCGTTGGGGGTTCTAGTATCTCCTACGAGCAGTACTTC
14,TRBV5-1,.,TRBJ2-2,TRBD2,CASRGAGDTGELFF,TGCGCCAGCAGGGGAGCGGGGGACACCGGGGAGCTGTTTTTT
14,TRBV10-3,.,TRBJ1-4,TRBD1,CAISETGGVEKLFF,TGTGCCATCAGTGAGACAGGGGGAGTCGAAAAACTGTTTTTT
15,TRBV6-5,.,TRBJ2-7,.,CASSYSPPGVYEQYF,TGTGCCAGCAGTTACTCTCCCCCCGGGGTCTACGAGCAGTACTTC
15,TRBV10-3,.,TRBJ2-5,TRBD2,CAIATSGRIGETQYF,TGTGCCATCGCAACTAGCGGGAGGATCGGTGAGACCCAGTACTTC
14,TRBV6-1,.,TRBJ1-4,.,CASKPGATNEKLFF,TGTGCCAGCAAGCCGGGGGCAACTAATGAAAAACTGTTTTTT
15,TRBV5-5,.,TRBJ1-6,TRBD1,CASSLAPGGNSPLHF,TGTGCCAGCAGCTTGGCGCCAGGGGGGAATTCACCCCTCCACTTT
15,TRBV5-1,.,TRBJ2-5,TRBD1,CATHPAGGFGETQYF,TGCGCCACCCACCCGGCAGGGGGCTTTGGGGAGACCCAGTACTTC
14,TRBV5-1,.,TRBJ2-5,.,CASSPGEMAETQYF,TGCGCCAGCAGCCCCGGAGAAATGGCAGAGACCCAGTACTTC
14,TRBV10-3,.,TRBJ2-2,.,CATRQSTNTGELFF,TGTGCCACCCGACAGTCTACGAACACCGGGGAGCTGTTTTTT
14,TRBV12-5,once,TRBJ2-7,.,CASGLGLVQYEQYF,TGTGCTAGTGGTTTGGGACTAGTTCAGTATGAGCAGTACTTC
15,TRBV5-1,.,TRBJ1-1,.,CASREVYRLNTEAFF,TGCGCCAGCAGAGAAGTGTACAGGCTGAACACTGAAGCTTTCTTT
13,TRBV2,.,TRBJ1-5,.,CASSDRWNQPQHF,TGTGCCAGCAGTGATAGGTGGAATCAGCCCCAGCATTTT
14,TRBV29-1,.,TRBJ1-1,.,CSVRSTAFDTEAFF,TGCAGCGTTCGGTCAACGGCGTTCGACACTGAAGCTTTCTTT
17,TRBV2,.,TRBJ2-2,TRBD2,CASSLAGATAPTGELFF,TGTGCCAGCAGTCTAGCGGGAGCTACTGCACCCACCGGGGAGCTGTTTTTT
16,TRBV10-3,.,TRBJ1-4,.,CAIKATSGATNEKLFF,TGTGCCATCAAAGCGACATCCGGTGCAACTAATGAAAAACTGTTTTTT